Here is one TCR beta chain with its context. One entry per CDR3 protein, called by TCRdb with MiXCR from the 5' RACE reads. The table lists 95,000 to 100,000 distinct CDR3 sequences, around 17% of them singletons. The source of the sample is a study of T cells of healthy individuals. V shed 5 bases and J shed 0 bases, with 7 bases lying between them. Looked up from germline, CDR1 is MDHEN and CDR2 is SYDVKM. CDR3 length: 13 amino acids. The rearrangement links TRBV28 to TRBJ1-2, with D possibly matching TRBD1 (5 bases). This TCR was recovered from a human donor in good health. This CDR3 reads CASSLTANYGYTF. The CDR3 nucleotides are TGTGCCAGCAGTCTGACAGCTAACTATGGCTACACCTTC.